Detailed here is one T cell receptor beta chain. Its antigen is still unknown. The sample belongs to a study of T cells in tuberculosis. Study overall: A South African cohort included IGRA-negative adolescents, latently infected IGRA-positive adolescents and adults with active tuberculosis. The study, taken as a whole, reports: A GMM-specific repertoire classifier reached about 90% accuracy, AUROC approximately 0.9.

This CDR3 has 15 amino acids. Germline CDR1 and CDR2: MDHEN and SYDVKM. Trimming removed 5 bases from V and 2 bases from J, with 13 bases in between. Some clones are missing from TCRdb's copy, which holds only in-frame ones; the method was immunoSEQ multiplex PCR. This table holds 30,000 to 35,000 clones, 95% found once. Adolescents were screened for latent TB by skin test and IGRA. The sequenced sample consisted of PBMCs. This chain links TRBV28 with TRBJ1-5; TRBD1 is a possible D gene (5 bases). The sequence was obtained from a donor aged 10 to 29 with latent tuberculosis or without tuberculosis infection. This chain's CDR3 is CASSHGQRGNQPQHF. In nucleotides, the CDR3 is TGTGCCAGCAGTCATGGACAACGGGGCAATCAGCCCCAGCATTTT.